This note documents a single T cell receptor (beta chain) sequence. Its target is not known. Profiled with immunoSEQ multiplex PCR; TCRdb holds only in-frame clones, not every one. The repertoire holds over 20,000 clones, approximately 87% seen once, with 4.5% to 6.5% in the top ten. For sex, age, current smoking status and body mass index, every depressed patient had a pairwise-matched non-depressed control. No current or lifetime mood disorder and depressive symptom score of 5 or less defined controls. V shed 6 bases, J shed 2 bases, and the junction held 6 bases outside the gene matches. The CDR3 totals 15 residues. The germline V gene encodes CDR1 MDHEN and CDR2 SYDVKM. These data originate in a study of untreated major depressive disorder. Regarding the study as a whole: Compared with controls, depressed patients showed more TRBV05-01 (Vbeta 5.1) usage in CD4+ T cells. Generalizability is limited by the comparatively small study sample.

Sequenced material: CD4+ T cells from PBMCs. This chain uses TRBV28 with TRBJ1-5; 8 bases align to TRBD1. The TCR comes from a woman aged 25 to 39 in good health. CDR3 sequence (DNA): TGTGCCAGCAGCTCGGGACAGGAAGGCAATCAGCCCCAGCATTTT. This gives the protein CASSSGQEGNQPQHF.